The 14 T cell receptor beta chains given below trace back to one sample, sequenced in a study of T cells in Graves' hyperthyroidism and ophthalmopathy. The source material, RNA transcripts, was used to amplify TCR beta CDR3 regions. HTBI primers were employed in a first-round RT-PCR of the TCR CDR3. TCRdb recomputed calls from the multiplex PCR reads with MiXCR, one row per CDR3 protein. The table lists hundreds of thousands of distinct CDR3 sequences, 35% to 45% of them singletons. The material sequenced was blood. These receptors were collected from a man between 18 and 29 years old with Graves' hyperthyroidism.

This clonotype was picked up a small number of times. The chain employs TRBV19 and TRBJ2-7; D might be TRBD2 (6 bases). This CDR3 has 15 residues. Trimming shortened V by 4 bases and J by 0 bases, and 13 bases separated the two germline ends. Germline V gene data show CDR1 as LNHDA and CDR2 as SQIVND (reference sequence). The CDR3 region has the DNA TGTGCCAGTAGTACCGTTAGCGGAGGCTCCTACGAGCAGTACTTC. Its protein product is CASSTVSGGSYEQYF.

This clonotype was observed once. The DNA of the CDR3 is TGTGCCAGCAGCTCCATGGACGGCTACAATGAGCAGTTCTTC. As protein: CASSSMDGYNEQFF. The J gene is TRBJ2-5, the V gene TRBV7-8; no firm D call. The DNA end favors TRBJ2-1, so the J call may be wrong. CDR1 is SGHVS and CDR2 is FQNEAQ in the germline V gene. CDR3 length equals 14 residues.

V gene TRBV7-2 combines with J gene TRBJ1-2, with a possible D match to TRBD1 (5 bases). CDR3 size: 14 residues. Deletions cut 3 bases from V and 5 bases from J, with 13 bases between. Germline V lookup: CDR1 SGHTA, CDR2 FQGNSA. CDR3 loop: CASSLDTTPYGYTF. CDR3 coding DNA: TGTGCCAGCAGCTTGGACACGACCCCTTATGGCTACACCTTC. The variable domain in full, with the rest retrieved from reference TRBV7-2 and TRBJ1-2, is GAGVSQSPSNKVTEKGKDVELRCDPISGHTALYWYRQSLGQGLEFLIYFQGNSAPDKSGLPSDRFSAERTGGSVSTLTIQRTQQEDSAVYLCASSLDTTPYGYTFGSGTRLTVV.

This clonotype was seen only a few times. The V call is TRBV7-9, the J call TRBJ1-1, with 7 bases matching TRBD1. CDR1 SEHNR and CDR2 FQNEAQ come from the germline V gene (reference sequence). With V trimmed by 2 bases and J by 1 base, 4 bases remained unmatched. This CDR3 is built from 15 residues. The CDR3: CASSLTGVGNTEAFF. The CDR3 DNA is TGTGCCAGCAGCTTAACAGGGGTGGGGAACACTGAAGCTTTCTTT.

The sample holds many counts of this clonotype. V is TRBV7-8 and J is TRBJ2-7; no clear D. CDR1 and CDR2 from the germline V gene are SGHVS and FQNEAQ. The CDR3 sequence is 13 residues long. The V end lost 2 bases, the J end lost 5 bases, and 10 bases lay between the germline ends. Here the CDR3 DNA reads TGTGCCAGCAGCTTATCACGGGCCGACGAGCAGTACTTC. It encodes CASSLSRADEQYF. The variable domain in full, with the rest retrieved from reference TRBV7-8 and TRBJ2-7, is GAGVSQSPRYKVAKRGQDVALRCDPISGHVSLFWYQQALGQGPEFLTYFQNEAQLDKSGLPSDRFFAERPEGSVSTLKIQRTQQEDSAVYLCASSLSRADEQYFGPGTRLTVT.

This clonotype was observed a handful of times. The chain couples TRBV7-8 to TRBJ2-7; a weak D match, TRBD2 (5 bases). The CDR3 has 14 residues. Trimming pared 5 bases from V and 6 bases from J, leaving 17 bases between. Germline CDR1 and CDR2: SGHVS and FQNEAQ. The CDR3 sequence is CASSLGVEDLEQYF. The DNA of the CDR3 is TGTGCCAGCAGCCTCGGGGTAGAAGACCTCGAGCAGTACTTC.

V usage is TRBV7-9 and J usage is TRBJ2-5, with D perhaps matching TRBD2 (5 bases). The V gene lost 5 bases and the J gene lost 2 bases, with 18 bases spanning the gap. The CDR3 is 16 residues long. CDR1 is SEHNR, CDR2 FQNEAQ, per germline (reference sequence). CDR3 DNA sequence: TGTGCCAGCAGCCTTGGCAGAAGCGGCAGGCAAGAGACCCAGTACTTC. This sequence encodes CASSLGRSGRQETQYF.

The chain is built from TRBV25-1 and TRBJ1-1; D remains ambiguous. CDR1 is MGHDK and CDR2 is SYGVNS in the germline V gene. This CDR3 contains 13 residues. The ends were cut back, 10 bases at V and 4 bases at J, with 16 bases in the middle. The CDR3 DNA is TGTGCCACCTCCGGGCCCCGGGGCACTGAAGCTTTCTTT. This encodes CATSGPRGTEAFF.

The chain combines TRBV9 with TRBJ2-5, with TRBD2 identical over 8 bases. Trimming at V came to 5 bases and at J to 5 bases, leaving 11 bases not matched to a gene. This CDR3 comprises 15 residues. Germline assignment: CDR1 SGDLS and CDR2 YYNGEE. The CDR3 DNA sequence: TGTGCCAGCAGTGCTCACGGGGGGGCGGGGGAGACCCAGTACTTC. It codes for CASSAHGGAGETQYF.

V usage is TRBV7-9 and J usage is TRBJ1-6; no firm D call. This CDR3 has 15 residues. The V end was cut by 7 bases, the J end by 1 base, with 11 bases between. Germline V gene lookup returns CDR1 SEHNR and CDR2 FQNEAQ (reference sequence). The DNA for the CDR3 is TGTGCCAGCACCGAAGGACGGTCCTATAATTCACCCCTCCACTTT. This translates into CASTEGRSYNSPLHF.

The table lists this clonotype with a few counts. The genes are TRBV19 and TRBJ2-5; TRBD1 matches 10 bases. Germline loops: CDR1 LNHDA, CDR2 SQIVND (reference sequence). The CDR3 extends over 17 amino acids. Trimming at V came to 6 bases and at J to 4 bases, leaving 14 bases not matched to a gene. The CDR3 loop reads CASSRDRGRDLRETQYF. In DNA, the CDR3 is TGTGCCAGTAGCCGAGACAGGGGGCGAGACTTGAGAGAGACCCAGTACTTC.

This clonotype was recorded a few times. The chain recombines TRBV7-2 with TRBJ2-7; TRBD2 is a possible D gene (5 bases). This CDR3 has 15 amino acids. Deletions cut 3 bases from V and 5 bases from J, with 17 bases between. Germline V lookup: CDR1 SGHTA, CDR2 FQGNSA. This CDR3 reads CASSFYGLPTHEQYF. The CDR3 nucleotides read TGTGCCAGCAGCTTTTATGGACTTCCGACCCACGAGCAGTACTTC.

The chain has TRBV14 and TRBJ1-2; 7 bases align to TRBD1. The CDR3 has 15 amino acids. Germline CDR1 SGHDN, CDR2 FVKESK. V was clipped by 4 bases and J by 3 bases; unmatched bases: 8. CDR3 bases: TGTGCCAGCAGCCTCTCGGACAGGTCGGACTATGGCTACACCTTC. The encoded protein is CASSLSDRSDYGYTF.

This clonotype has only one observation. The chain employs TRBV29-1 and TRBJ2-3; D gene unclear. The CDR3 has 12 amino acids. Germline assignment: CDR1 SQVTM and CDR2 ANQGSEA. Trimming took 3 bases from V and 1 from J, leaving 5 bases between them. This CDR3 reads CSVDWGTDTQYF. As DNA, the CDR3 is TGCAGCGTTGATTGGGGCACAGATACGCAGTATTTT.